These 7 T cell receptor beta chains were all obtained from the same sample, sequenced in a study of CD8 T cells in ankylosing spondylitis (TCRdb year 2017). What the work shows at the level of the full study, not this receptor alone: Blood from ankylosing spondylitis patients appeared to be characterized by a TCR beta motif composed of eight or nine highly homologous amino acid variants.

The method was 5' RACE. Sequencing was carried out with an Illumina HiSeq 2500. TCRdb applied fastp at Q25 and MiXCR to the public reads, then kept only in-frame beta chains. A single entry per CDR3 protein holds the most common genes and DNA from its merged rows. Counted in this sample were fewer than 500,000 distinct CDR3 sequences; roughly 26% of them appeared once. 0.89% of the sample belongs to the ten largest clones. No cognate antigen is known for these TCRs. Sequenced material: blood, either unsorted or a sorted T cell fraction (not recorded which). The receptors here all came from a male donor with ankylosing spondylitis.

At least ten counts were recorded for this clonotype. A junction boundary mismatches the germline segment, possibly from a read error. The J gene is TRBJ2-5, the V gene TRBV5-1; 11 bases map to TRBD2. This CDR3 spans 15 amino acids. Germline V CDR1 and CDR2: SGHRS, YFSETQ. This CDR3 reads CASSPGLAVQETQYF. For the CDR3, the DNA is TGTGCCAGCAGTCCGGGACTAGCGGTCCAAGAGACCCAGTACTTC.

There are a few counts of this clonotype. This chain links TRBV29-1 with TRBJ1-6, with no clear D. CDR1 SQVTM and CDR2 ANQGSEA come from the germline V gene. Trimming removed 5 bases from V and 3 bases from J, with 11 bases in between. This CDR3 comprises 14 residues. DNA of the CDR3: TGCAGCGTTAACTTCGGGGACTATAATTCACCCCTCCACTTT. It codes for CSVNFGDYNSPLHF.

The CDR3 bases are TGTGCCAGCAGTGATTGGGGGATCGGCACTGAAGCTTTCTTT. Translation gives CASSDWGIGTEAFF. The chain links TRBV25-1 to TRBJ1-1, with D maybe TRBD1 (5 bases). CDR1 is MGHDK and CDR2 is SYGVNS in the germline V gene. V was shortened by 3 bases and J by 4 bases, with 12 bases between the two germline ends. The CDR3 totals 14 residues.

The chain uses TRBV5-1 and TRBJ2-1, with 10 bases that match TRBD2. The CDR3 is 19 residues long. After removal of 4 bases from V and 1 base from J, the junction contained 14 bases not matched to a gene. The V gene's germline CDR1 is SGHRS and CDR2 YFSETQ. Written as DNA, the CDR3 is TGCGCCAGCAGCCAGGGGGCTACTAGCGGGATGGGGTCCTACAATGAGCAGTTCTTC. Protein: CASSQGATSGMGSYNEQFF.

Many counts were recorded for this clonotype. The chain combines TRBV5-1 with TRBJ2-1; D uncertain. Trimming cost V 2 bases and J 9 bases, with 6 bases left between them. Germline values: CDR1 SGHRS, CDR2 YFSETQ. CDR3 length: 11 residues. The CDR3 DNA reads as TGCGCCAGCAGCTTTGACACTGAGCAGTTCTTC. Translating gives CASSFDTEQFF. Variable domain in full (rest from reference TRBV5-1 and TRBJ2-1): KAGVTQTPRYLIKTRGQQVTLSCSPISGHRSVSWYQQTPGQGLQFLFEYFSETQRNKGNFPGRFSGRQFSNSRSEMNVSTLELGDSALYLCASSFDTEQFFGPGTRLTVL.

This clonotype was seen only a few times. The chain is built from TRBV28 and TRBJ2-1; D possibly matches TRBD1 or TRBD2 (5 bases each). Deletions cut 6 bases from V and 12 bases from J, with 21 bases between. Per the germline V gene, CDR1 is MDHEN and CDR2 is SYDVKM. The CDR3 has 14 amino acids. CDR3 protein: CASRRGSPRFWQFF. The CDR3 DNA is TGTGCCAGCAGGAGGGGCAGTCCCCGTTTTTGGCAGTTCTTC. Together with reference TRBV28 and TRBJ2-1, the CDR3 gives the full variable domain: DVKVTQSSRYLVKRTGEKVFLECVQDMDHENMFWYRQDPGLGLRLIYFSYDVKMKEKGDIPEGYSVSREKKERFSLILESASTNQTSMYLCASRRGSPRFWQFFGPGTRLTVL.

This clonotype was counted a single time. The chain uses TRBV3-1 and TRBJ2-2; D is unclear. Trimming left V 1 base short and J 7 bases short, with 10 bases between. This CDR3 has 14 residues. CDR1 is LGHDT, CDR2 YNNKEL, per germline (reference sequence). The CDR3 here is CASSQVQVGGELFF. The CDR3 DNA is TGTGCCAGCAGCCAAGTCCAGGTAGGCGGGGAGCTGTTTTTT.